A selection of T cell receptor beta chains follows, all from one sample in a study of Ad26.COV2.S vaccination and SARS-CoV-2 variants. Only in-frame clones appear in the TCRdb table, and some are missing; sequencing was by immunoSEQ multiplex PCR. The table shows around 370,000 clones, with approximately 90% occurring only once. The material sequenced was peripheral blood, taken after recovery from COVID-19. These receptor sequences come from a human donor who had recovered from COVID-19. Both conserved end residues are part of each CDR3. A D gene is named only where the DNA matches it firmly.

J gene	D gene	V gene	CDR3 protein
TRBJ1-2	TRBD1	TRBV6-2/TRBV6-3	CASSYIRGAYGYTF
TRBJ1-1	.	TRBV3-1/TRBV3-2	CASSRSRINTEAFF
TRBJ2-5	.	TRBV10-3	CAIRRDSLSETQYF
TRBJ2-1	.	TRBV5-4	CASSHRGAYYNEQFF
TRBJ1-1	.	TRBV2	CASNAQMNTEAFF
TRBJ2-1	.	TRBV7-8	CASSLLGPAVNEQFF
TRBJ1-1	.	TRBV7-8	CASSLQRALDGAEAFF
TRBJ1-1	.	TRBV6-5	CASITGMIRLAFF
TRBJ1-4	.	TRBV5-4	CASSLGEKLFF
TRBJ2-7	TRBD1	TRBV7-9	CASSSGQGVTYEQYF
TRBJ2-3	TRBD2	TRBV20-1	CSASLASGGLTDTQYF
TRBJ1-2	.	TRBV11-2	CASSRLAVDGYTF
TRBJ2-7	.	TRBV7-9	CASSLTPTGYNEQYF
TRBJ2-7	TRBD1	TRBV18	CASSPLAGTGVEQYF
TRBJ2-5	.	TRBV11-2	CASSGGEAETQYF
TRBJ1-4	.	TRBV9	CASSVEGRPIEEKLFF
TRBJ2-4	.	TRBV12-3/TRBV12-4	CASTGGRGGFQYF
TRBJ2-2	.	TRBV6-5	CASTRARAAGELFF
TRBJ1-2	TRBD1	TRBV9	CASSVRQGRNYGYTF
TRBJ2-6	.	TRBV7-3	CASSQGGSGANVLTF
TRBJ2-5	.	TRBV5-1	CASSLVGETQYF
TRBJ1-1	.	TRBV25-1	CASSEFSARGEAFF
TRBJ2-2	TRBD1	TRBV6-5	CASTWDRSITGELFF
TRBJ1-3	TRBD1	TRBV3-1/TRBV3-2	CASSQQGGGNTIYF
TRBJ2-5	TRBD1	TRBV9	CASSVGGRGTGEETQYF
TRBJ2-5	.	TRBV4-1	CASSLPRSEETQYF
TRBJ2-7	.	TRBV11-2	CASSKSSGAYEQYF
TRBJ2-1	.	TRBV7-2	CASSTGYNEQFF
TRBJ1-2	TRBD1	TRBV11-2	CASSLRDRGGGNYGYTF
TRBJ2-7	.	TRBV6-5	CASSWGVEQYF
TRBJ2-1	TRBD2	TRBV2	CASSEELAGGASYNEQFF
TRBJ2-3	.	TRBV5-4	CASSLPGSRADTQYF
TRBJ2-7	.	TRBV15	CATSRDRQYEQYF
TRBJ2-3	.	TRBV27	CASSLNGHPVSTDTQYF
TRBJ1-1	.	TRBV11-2	CASSLNPPNTEAFF
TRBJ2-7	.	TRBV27	CASSSLQAGYEQYF
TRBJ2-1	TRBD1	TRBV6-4	CASSDSGQGINEQFF
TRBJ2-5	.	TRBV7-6	CASSQGVGPEQETQYF
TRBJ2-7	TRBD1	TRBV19	CASSPGQGAIYEQYF
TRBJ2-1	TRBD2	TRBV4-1	CASSQPTSGGKNEQFF
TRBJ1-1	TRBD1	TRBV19	CASSTGQGGLGTEAFF
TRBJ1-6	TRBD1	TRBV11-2	CASSITYAGTGVHNSPLHF
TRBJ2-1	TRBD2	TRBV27	CASSFLSGGIDEQFF
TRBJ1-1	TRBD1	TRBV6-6	CASRDGAGGQNTEAFF
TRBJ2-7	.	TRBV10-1	CASSVGARAHEQYF